This section outlines one TCR beta chain sequence together with its context. Its antigen is not known. The sample comes from a study of PD-L1 blockade in urothelial cancer. Study-level background: Earlier, patients had received 0 to 3 chemotherapy regimens. Investigators checked blood 3 weeks (second dose) and 6 weeks after treatment start. Blood samples had a median of roughly 140,000 T cells. Study-level findings and limits: Enhanced expansion of tumor-associated blood clones at 3 weeks characterized durable-benefit patients.

TCRdb's copy holds only in-frame clones and misses some; the assay was immunoSEQ multiplex PCR. The sample shows roughly 60,000 clones, over 75% of them seen only once. The CDR3 length is 16 residues. V lost 4 bases to trimming and J lost 0 bases, with 15 bases between them. The germline V gene has CDR1 MGHRA and CDR2 YSYEKL. The sample consisted of PBMCs, taken around atezolizumab (anti-PD-L1) treatment. This sequence joins TRBV4-1 and TRBJ1-1; weak D call: TRBD1 (6 bases). The receptor was isolated from an older man with urothelial cancer. The DNA for the CDR3 is TGCGCCAGCAGCCTATTAGAAGGGGGAATGAACACTGAAGCTTTCTTT. It translates to CASSLLEGGMNTEAFF.